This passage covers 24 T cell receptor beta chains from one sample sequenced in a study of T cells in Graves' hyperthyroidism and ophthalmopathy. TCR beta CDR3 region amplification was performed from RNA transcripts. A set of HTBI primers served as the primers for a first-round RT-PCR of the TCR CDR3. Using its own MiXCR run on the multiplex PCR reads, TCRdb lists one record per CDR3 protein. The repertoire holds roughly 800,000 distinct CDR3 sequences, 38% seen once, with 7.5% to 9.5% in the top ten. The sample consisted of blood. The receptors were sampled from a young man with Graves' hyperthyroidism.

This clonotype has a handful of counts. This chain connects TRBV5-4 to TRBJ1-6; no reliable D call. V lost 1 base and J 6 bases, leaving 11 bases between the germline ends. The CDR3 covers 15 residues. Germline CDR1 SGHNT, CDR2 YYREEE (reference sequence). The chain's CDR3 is CASSLITQINSPLHF. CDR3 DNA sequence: TGTGCCAGCAGCTTGATTACACAAATTAATTCACCCCTCCACTTT.

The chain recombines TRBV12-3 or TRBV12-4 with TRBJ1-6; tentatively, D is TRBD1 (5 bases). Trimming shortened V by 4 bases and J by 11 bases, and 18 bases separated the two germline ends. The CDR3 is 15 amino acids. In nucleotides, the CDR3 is TGTGCCAGCAGTTCTGAAAGGGGCCTAGGTCCACCCCTCCACTTT. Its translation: CASSSERGLGPPLHF.

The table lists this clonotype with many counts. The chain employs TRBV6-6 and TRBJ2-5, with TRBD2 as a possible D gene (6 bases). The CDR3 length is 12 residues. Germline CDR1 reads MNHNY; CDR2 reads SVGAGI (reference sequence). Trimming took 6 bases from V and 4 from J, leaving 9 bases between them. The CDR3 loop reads CASSRDLETQYF. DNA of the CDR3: TGTGCCAGCAGCCGGGACTTAGAGACCCAGTACTTC.

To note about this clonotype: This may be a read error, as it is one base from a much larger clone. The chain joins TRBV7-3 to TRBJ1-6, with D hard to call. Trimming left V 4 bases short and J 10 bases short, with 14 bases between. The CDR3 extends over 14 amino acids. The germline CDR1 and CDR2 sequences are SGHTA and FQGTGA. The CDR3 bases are TGTGCCAGCAGCTCGGACGTTCGGGAGTCACCCCTCCACTTT. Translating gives CASSSDVRESPLHF.

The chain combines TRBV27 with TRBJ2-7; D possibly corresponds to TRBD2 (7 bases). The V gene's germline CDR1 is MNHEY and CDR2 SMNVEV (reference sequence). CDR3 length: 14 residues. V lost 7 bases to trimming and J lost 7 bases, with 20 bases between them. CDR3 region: CASKRAGAGREQYF. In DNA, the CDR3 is TGTGCCAGCAAGCGCGCGGGGGCGGGTCGAGAGCAGTACTTC.

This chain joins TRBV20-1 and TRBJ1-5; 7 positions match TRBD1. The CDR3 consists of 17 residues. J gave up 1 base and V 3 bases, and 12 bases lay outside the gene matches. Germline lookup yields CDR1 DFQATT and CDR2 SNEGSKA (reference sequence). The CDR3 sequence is CSASAGGRGVSNQPQHF. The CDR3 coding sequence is TGCAGTGCTAGCGCGGGTGGCAGGGGGGTAAGCAATCAGCCCCAGCATTTT.

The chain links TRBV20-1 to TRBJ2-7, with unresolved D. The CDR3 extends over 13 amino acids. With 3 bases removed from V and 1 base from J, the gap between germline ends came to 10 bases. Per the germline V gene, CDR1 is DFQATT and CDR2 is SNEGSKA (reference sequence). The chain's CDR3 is CSASQVQSYEQYF. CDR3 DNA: TGCAGTGCTAGCCAAGTACAATCCTACGAGCAGTACTTC.

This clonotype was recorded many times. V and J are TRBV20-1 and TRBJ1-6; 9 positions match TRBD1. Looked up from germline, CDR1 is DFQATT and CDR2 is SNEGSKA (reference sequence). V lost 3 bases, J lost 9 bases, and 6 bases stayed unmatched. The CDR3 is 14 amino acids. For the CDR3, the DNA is TGCAGTGCTAGCCAGACAGGGGGAAGTTCACCCCTCCACTTT. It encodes CSASQTGGSSPLHF.

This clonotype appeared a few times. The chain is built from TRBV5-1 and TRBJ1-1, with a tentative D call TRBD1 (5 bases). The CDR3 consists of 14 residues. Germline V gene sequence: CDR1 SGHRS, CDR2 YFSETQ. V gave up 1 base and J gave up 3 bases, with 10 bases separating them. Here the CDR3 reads CASSLSWGDTEAFF. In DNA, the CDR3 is TGCGCCAGCAGCTTGTCTTGGGGGGACACTGAAGCTTTCTTT.

The CDR3 reads CASSNPPGALRETQYF. The CDR3 region has the DNA TGTGCCAGCAGCAATCCCCCCGGGGCCCTTCGGGAGACCCAGTACTTC. V is TRBV5-4 and J is TRBJ2-5; D is tentatively TRBD1 or TRBD2 (5 bases each). The ends were cut back, 4 bases at V and 5 bases at J, with 21 bases in the middle. The CDR3 covers 16 residues. Germline CDR1 and CDR2: SGHNT and YYREEE (reference sequence).

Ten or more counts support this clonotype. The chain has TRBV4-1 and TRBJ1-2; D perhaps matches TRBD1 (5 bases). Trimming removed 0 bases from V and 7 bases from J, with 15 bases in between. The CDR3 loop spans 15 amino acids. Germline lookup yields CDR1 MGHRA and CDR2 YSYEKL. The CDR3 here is CASSQDLTGRGGYTF. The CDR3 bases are TGCGCCAGCAGCCAAGATCTGACGGGGCGCGGTGGCTACACCTTC.

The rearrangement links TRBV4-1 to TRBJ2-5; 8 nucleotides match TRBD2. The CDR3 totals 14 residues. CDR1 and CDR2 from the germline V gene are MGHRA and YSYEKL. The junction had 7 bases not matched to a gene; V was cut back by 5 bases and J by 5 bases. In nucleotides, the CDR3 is TGCGCCAGCAGCAAACGGGGGGGTGGGGAGACCCAGTACTTC. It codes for CASSKRGGGETQYF.

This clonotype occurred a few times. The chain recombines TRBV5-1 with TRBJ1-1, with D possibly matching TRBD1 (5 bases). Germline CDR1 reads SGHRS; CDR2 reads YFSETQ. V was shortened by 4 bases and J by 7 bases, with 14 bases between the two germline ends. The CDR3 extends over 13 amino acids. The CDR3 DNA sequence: TGCGCCAGCAGCCTGGGACTTAAAAATGAAGCTTTCTTT. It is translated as CASSLGLKNEAFF.

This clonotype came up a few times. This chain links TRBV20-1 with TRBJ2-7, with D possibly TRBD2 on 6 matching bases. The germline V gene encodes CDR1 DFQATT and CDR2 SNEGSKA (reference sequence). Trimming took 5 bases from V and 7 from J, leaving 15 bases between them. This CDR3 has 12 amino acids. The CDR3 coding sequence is TGCAGTGCTCGACCGGGAGTCGAAGAGCAGTACTTC. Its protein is CSARPGVEEQYF.

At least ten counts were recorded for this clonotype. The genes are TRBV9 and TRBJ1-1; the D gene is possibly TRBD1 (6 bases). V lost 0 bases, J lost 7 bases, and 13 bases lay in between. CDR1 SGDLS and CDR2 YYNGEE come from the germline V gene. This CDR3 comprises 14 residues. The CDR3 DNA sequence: TGTGCCAGCAGCGTAGAGGGGGTGGAGGTTGAAGCTTTCTTT. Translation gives CASSVEGVEVEAFF.

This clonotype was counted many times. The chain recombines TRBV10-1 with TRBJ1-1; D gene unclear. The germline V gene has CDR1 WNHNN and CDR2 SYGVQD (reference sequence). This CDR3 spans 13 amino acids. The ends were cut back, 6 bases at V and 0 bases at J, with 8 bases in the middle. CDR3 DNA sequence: TGCGCCAGCAGAGAAACATTGAACACTGAAGCTTTCTTT. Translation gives CASRETLNTEAFF.

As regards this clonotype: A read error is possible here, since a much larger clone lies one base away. CDR3 residues: CASGNLGQGPNQPQHF. The CDR3 DNA sequence: TGTGCCAGCGGCAACCTTGGGCAGGGCCCTAATCAGCCCCAGCATTTT. The chain joins TRBV2 to TRBJ1-5; tentatively, D is TRBD1 (5 bases). The germline V gene encodes CDR1 SNHLY and CDR2 FYNNEI. The CDR3 runs to 16 residues. V lost 8 bases, J lost 4 bases, and 21 bases lay in between.

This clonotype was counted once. CDR3 DNA: TGTGCCAGCAGTGAAGCGGGGATCGGCACAGATACGCAGTACTTC. It translates to CASSEAGIGTDTQYF. V usage is TRBV2 and J usage is TRBJ2-5; D not certain. Germline CDR1 and CDR2: SNHLY and FYNNEI. The length of the CDR3 is 15 residues. V shed 0 bases and J shed 11 bases, with 19 bases lying between them.

CDR3 region: CSVLSGDRGVGTQYF. CDR3 DNA sequence: TGCAGCGTCCTCTCGGGGGACAGGGGCGTTGGGACCCAGTACTTC. The J gene is TRBJ2-5, the V gene TRBV29-1; 10 bases match TRBD1. This CDR3 has 15 amino acids. V shed 6 bases and J 7 bases; nucleotides not matched to a gene: 14. Germline values: CDR1 SQVTM, CDR2 ANQGSEA. Drawing the rest from reference TRBV29-1 and TRBJ2-5, the complete variable domain is SAVISQKPSRDICQRGTSLTIQCQVDSQVTMMFWYRQQPGQSLTLIATANQGSEATYESGFVIDKFPISRPNLTFSTLTVSNMSPEDSSIYLCSVLSGDRGVGTQYFGPGTRLLVL.

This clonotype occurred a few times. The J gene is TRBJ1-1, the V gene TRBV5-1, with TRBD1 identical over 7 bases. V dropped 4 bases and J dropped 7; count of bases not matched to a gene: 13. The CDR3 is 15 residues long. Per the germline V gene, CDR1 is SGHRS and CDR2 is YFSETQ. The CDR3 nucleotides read TGCGCCAGCAGCCGTGGGGTGGGACAGAGTAATGAAGCTTTCTTT. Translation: CASSRGVGQSNEAFF.

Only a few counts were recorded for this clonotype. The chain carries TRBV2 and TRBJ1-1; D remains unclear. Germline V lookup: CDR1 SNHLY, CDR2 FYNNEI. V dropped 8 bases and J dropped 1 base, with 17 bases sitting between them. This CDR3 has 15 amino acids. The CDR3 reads CASVPGWEWNTEAFF. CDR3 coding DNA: TGTGCCAGCGTACCCGGGTGGGAGTGGAACACTGAAGCTTTCTTT. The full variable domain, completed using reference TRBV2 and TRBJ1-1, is EPEVTQTPSHQVTQMGQEVILRCVPISNHLYFYWYRQILGQKVEFLVSFYNNEISEKSEIFDDQFSVERPDGSNFTLKIRSTKLEDSAMYFCASVPGWEWNTEAFFGQGTRLTVV.

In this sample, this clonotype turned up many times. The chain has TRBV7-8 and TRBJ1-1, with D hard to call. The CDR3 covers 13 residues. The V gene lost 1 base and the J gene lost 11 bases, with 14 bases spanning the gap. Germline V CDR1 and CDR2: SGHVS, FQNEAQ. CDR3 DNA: TGTGCCAGCAGCTTAGGGGCCAACCGGGTGGCTTTCTTT. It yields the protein CASSLGANRVAFF.

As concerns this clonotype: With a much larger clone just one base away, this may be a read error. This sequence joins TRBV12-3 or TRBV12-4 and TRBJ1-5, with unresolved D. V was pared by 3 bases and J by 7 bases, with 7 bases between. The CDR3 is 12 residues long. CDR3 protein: CASSFREQPQHF. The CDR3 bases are TGTGCCAGCAGTTTTCGGGAGCAGCCCCAGCATTTT.

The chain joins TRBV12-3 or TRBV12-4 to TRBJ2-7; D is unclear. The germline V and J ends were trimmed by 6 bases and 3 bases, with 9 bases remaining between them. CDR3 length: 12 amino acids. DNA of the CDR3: TGTGCCAGCAGCCAACAGTTCTACGAGCAGTACTTC. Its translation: CASSQQFYEQYF.